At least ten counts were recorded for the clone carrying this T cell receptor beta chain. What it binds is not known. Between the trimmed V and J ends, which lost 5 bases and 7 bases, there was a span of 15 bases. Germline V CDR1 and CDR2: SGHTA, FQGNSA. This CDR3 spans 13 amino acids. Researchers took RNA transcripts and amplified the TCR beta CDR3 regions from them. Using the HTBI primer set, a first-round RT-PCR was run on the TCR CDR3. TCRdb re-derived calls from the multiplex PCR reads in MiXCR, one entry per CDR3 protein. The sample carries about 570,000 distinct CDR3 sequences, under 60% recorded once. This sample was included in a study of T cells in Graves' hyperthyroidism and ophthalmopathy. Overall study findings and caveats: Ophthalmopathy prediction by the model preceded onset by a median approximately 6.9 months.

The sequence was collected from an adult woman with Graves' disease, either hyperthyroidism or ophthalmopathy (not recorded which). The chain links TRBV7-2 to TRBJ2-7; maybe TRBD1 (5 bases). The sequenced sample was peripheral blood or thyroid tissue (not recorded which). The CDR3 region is CASSPRTAGEQYF. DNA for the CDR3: TGTGCCAGCAGCCCGCGAACGGCAGGGGAGCAGTACTTC.